The 20 T cell receptor beta chains given below trace back to one sample, sequenced in a study of memory CD4+ T cells and cytomegalovirus serostatus. Only in-frame clones appear in the TCRdb table, and some are missing; sequencing was by immunoSEQ multiplex PCR. Among 45,000 to 65,000 clones listed, 65% to 85% were seen once. Single viable CD3+CD4+CD8-CD45RO+ cells were sorted as the memory CD4+ T cells. Sequencing was done on a sample of memory CD4+ T cells from blood. These receptors were taken from an adult in good health and CMV-seropositive.

The V call is TRBV5-1, the J call TRBJ1-6; no firm D call. Germline V lookup: CDR1 SGHRS, CDR2 YFSETQ. Trimming removed 1 base at V and 0 bases at J, with 5 bases between. This CDR3 region has 15 residues. In DNA form, the CDR3 reads TGCGCCAGCAGCTTGATTAGCTCCTATAATTCACCCCTCCACTTT. It specifies CASSLISSYNSPLHF.

Only one count was recorded for this clone. The chain employs TRBV23-1 and TRBJ2-2; D may be TRBD2 (7 bases). TRBV23-1 is an ORF, with its function uncertain. The CDR3 extends over 16 amino acids. V was shortened by 1 base and J by 3 bases, with 12 bases between the two germline ends. The CDR3 nucleotides are TGCGCCAGCAGTCAATACCGGGGGGCCCACACCGGGGAGCTGTTTTTT. Translated: CASSQYRGAHTGELFF.

This chain links TRBV7-8 with TRBJ1-2, with D unresolved. CDR1 SGHVS and CDR2 FQNEAQ come from the germline V gene. This CDR3 spans 15 amino acids. The ends were cut back, 0 bases at V and 7 bases at J, with 15 bases in the middle. The CDR3 DNA sequence: TGTGCCAGCAGCTTAGCGCTAGGCAGAAAGGGTGGCTACACCTTC. Amino acid sequence: CASSLALGRKGGYTF.

The V call is TRBV9, the J call TRBJ2-2; D perhaps matches TRBD2 (5 bases). CDR3 length: 15 residues. The ends were cut back, 0 bases at V and 4 bases at J, with 10 bases in the middle. Germline V gene sequence: CDR1 SGDLS, CDR2 YYNGEE. The DNA of the CDR3 is TGTGCCAGCAGCGTAGTAAGAGGGCCCACCGGGGAGCTGTTTTTT. Translation gives CASSVVRGPTGELFF.

The rearrangement joins TRBV29-1 to TRBJ1-2; possible D gene TRBD1, 5 bases. CDR3 length: 11 residues. Trimming pared 4 bases from V and 4 bases from J, leaving 7 bases between. Germline loops: CDR1 SQVTM, CDR2 ANQGSEA. As DNA, the CDR3 is TGCAGCGTTGGGGGGTTCTATGGCTACACCTTC. This encodes CSVGGFYGYTF.

This clone was detected a few times. The chain carries TRBV18 and TRBJ1-1, with 7 bases that match TRBD1. CDR1 KGHSH and CDR2 LQKENI come from the germline V gene. The CDR3 covers 13 residues. The junction had 3 bases not matched to a gene; V was cut back by 8 bases and J by 0 bases. The CDR3 coding sequence is TGTGCCAGCCTCACAGGGGTGAACACTGAAGCTTTCTTT. Its translation is CASLTGVNTEAFF.

The chain couples TRBV2 to TRBJ1-5; D remains ambiguous. The CDR3 has 14 amino acids. V dropped 6 bases and J dropped 0 bases, with 9 bases sitting between them. Germline-derived CDR1 and CDR2 are SNHLY and FYNNEI. The CDR3 sequence: CASSVGISNQPQHF. Written as DNA, the CDR3 is TGTGCCAGCAGCGTCGGCATTAGCAATCAGCCCCAGCATTTT.

The chain joins TRBV4-1 to TRBJ2-7; tentative D call: TRBD2 (5 bases). The V gene lost 4 bases and the J gene lost 1 base, with 14 bases spanning the gap. The CDR3 contains 15 residues. The germline V gene has CDR1 MGHRA and CDR2 YSYEKL. CDR3 in amino acids: CASSRLAIGSYEQYF. CDR3 nucleotides: TGCGCCAGCAGCCGCTTAGCGATCGGGTCCTACGAGCAGTACTTC.

The rearrangement joins TRBV7-6 to TRBJ1-1; possible D gene TRBD1, 5 bases. The CDR3 spans 17 residues. CDR1 SGHVS and CDR2 FNYEAQ come from the germline V gene. The V end was cut by 2 bases, the J end by 2 bases, with 18 bases between. CDR3 sequence reads: CASSLRMGDPGNTEAFF. Written as DNA, the CDR3 is TGTGCCAGCAGCTTAAGGATGGGGGATCCGGGTAACACTGAAGCTTTCTTT. Combining the CDR3 with reference TRBV7-6 and TRBJ1-1 gives the whole variable domain GAGVSQSPRYKVTKRGQDVALRCDPISGHVSLYWYRQALGQGPEFLTYFNYEAQQDKSGLPNDRFSAERPEGSISTLTIQRTEQRDSAMYRCASSLRMGDPGNTEAFFGQGTRLTVV.

The CDR3 DNA sequence: TGTGCCAGCAGTTACGAGGTGGGTGAAGCTTTCTTT. It is translated as CASSYEVGEAFF. This rearrangement joins TRBV6-5 to TRBJ1-1; D remains ambiguous. The V gene's germline CDR1 is MNHEY and CDR2 SVGAGI. V was shortened by 2 bases and J by 7 bases, with 8 bases between the two germline ends. The CDR3 has 12 amino acids.

This sequence joins TRBV10-1 and TRBJ2-1; TRBD1 matches at 10 bases. The CDR3 extends over 15 amino acids. Germline V gene data show CDR1 as WNHNN and CDR2 as SYGVQD (reference sequence). The V segment lost 6 bases and the J segment 2 bases; nucleotides outside the gene matches: 4. CDR3 loop: CASSRGQGAYNEQFF. The CDR3, as DNA: TGCGCCAGCAGCCGCGGACAGGGGGCCTACAATGAGCAGTTCTTC.

The chain carries TRBV11-2 and TRBJ2-7, with D unresolved. V lost 4 bases and J 6 bases, leaving 7 bases between the germline ends. The CDR3 sequence is 11 residues long. Germline V CDR1 and CDR2: SGHAT, FQNNGV. This chain's CDR3 is CASSYQREQYF. The CDR3 DNA reads as TGTGCCAGCAGCTACCAACGCGAGCAGTACTTC.

The rearrangement links TRBV10-3 to TRBJ2-1; D may be TRBD1 (6 bases). The V end was cut by 4 bases, the J end by 10 bases, with 14 bases between. The germline CDR1 and CDR2 sequences are ENHRY and SYGVKD. The CDR3 has 13 residues. The CDR3 is CAISVVQGSEQFF. CDR3 in DNA: TGTGCCATCAGTGTCGTCCAGGGGAGCGAGCAGTTCTTC.

This chain joins TRBV18 and TRBJ2-3; D possibly corresponds to TRBD2 (6 bases). This CDR3 has 18 residues. Germline V gene lookup returns CDR1 KGHSH and CDR2 LQKENI. Trimming cost V 2 bases and J 7 bases, with 25 bases left between them. CDR3 protein: CASSPEPLRDSQENTQYF. The CDR3 region has the DNA TGTGCCAGCTCACCAGAGCCCCTCCGGGACTCGCAGGAGAATACGCAGTATTTT.

The rearrangement joins TRBV7-2 to TRBJ2-1, with 8 bases fitting TRBD2. The CDR3 is 16 residues long. Germline CDR1 reads SGHTA; CDR2 reads FQGNSA. Trimming took 3 bases from V and 4 from J; bases not matched to a gene: 8. CDR3: CASSFRLANGYNEQFF. In nucleotides, the CDR3 is TGTGCCAGCAGCTTTAGACTAGCGAACGGATACAATGAGCAGTTCTTC.

V gene TRBV5-4 combines with J gene TRBJ2-5; a weak D match, TRBD2 (7 bases). Germline CDR1 is SGHNT and CDR2 is YYREEE (reference sequence). Trimming left V 0 bases short and J 5 bases short, with 14 bases between. The CDR3 is 15 amino acids. DNA for the CDR3: TGTGCCAGCAGCTTGGGCGGAGAGGGGGGGGAGACCCAGTACTTC. Translation gives CASSLGGEGGETQYF.

This chain joins TRBV7-6 and TRBJ1-2; no clear D gene. In germline, CDR1 is SGHVS, CDR2 FNYEAQ. CDR3 size: 13 residues. Trimming took off 4 bases at V and 2 bases at J, with 8 bases between the two ends. The CDR3 protein is CASSSLVNYGYTF. DNA for the CDR3: TGTGCCAGCAGCTCTCTAGTAAACTATGGCTACACCTTC.

The sample holds a few counts of this clone. This chain connects TRBV28 to TRBJ1-3, with D perhaps matching TRBD1 (5 bases). CDR3 size: 13 residues. Germline V CDR1 and CDR2: MDHEN, SYDVKM. The V end lost 5 bases, the J end lost 7 bases, and 12 bases lay between the germline ends. CDR3 nucleotides: TGTGCCAGCAGTCCTCAGGGTTGGAACACCATATATTTT. Its translation is CASSPQGWNTIYF.

This clone has more than one count but fewer than ten. The chain's CDR3 is CASSQARMNTEAFF. CDR3 DNA: TGTGCCAGTAGCCAAGCTCGGATGAACACTGAAGCTTTCTTT. This chain connects TRBV19 to TRBJ1-1; D remains ambiguous. Trimming shortened V by 6 bases and J by 0 bases, and 11 bases separated the two germline ends. The CDR3 has 14 residues. Germline assignment: CDR1 LNHDA and CDR2 SQIVND (reference sequence).

The chain carries TRBV7-2 and TRBJ2-7, with D perhaps TRBD1 (6 bases). The V end was cut by 1 base, the J end by 0 bases, with 13 bases between. Germline values: CDR1 SGHTA, CDR2 FQGNSA. The CDR3 runs to 16 residues. In nucleotides, the CDR3 is TGTGCCAGCAGCTTAGGGGGATGGACAGTCTCCTACGAGCAGTACTTC. Translation gives CASSLGGWTVSYEQYF.